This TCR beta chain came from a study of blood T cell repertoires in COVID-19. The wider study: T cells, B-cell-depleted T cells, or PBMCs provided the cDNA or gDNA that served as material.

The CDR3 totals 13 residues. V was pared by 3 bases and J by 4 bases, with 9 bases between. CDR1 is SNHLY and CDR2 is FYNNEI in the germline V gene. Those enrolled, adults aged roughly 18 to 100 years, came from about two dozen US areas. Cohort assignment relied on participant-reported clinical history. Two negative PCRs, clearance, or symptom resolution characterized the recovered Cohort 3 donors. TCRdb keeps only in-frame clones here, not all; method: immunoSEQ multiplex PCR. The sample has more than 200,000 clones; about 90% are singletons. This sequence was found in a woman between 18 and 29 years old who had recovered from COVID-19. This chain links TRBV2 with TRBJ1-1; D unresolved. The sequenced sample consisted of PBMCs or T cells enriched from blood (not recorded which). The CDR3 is CASSDPGSTEAFF. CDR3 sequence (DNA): TGTGCCAGCAGTGACCCAGGTTCCACTGAAGCTTTCTTT.